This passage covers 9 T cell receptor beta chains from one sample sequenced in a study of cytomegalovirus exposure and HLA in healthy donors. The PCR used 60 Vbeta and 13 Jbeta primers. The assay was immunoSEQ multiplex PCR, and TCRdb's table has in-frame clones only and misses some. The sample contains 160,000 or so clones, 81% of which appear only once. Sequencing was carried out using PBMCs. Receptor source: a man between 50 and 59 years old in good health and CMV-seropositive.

The CDR3 here is CASSGRTGPLQEQYF. As DNA, the CDR3 is TGCGCCAGCAGCGGCCGGACAGGGCCCCTACAAGAGCAGTACTTC. This chain links TRBV5-1 with TRBJ2-7, with 8 bases fitting TRBD1. This CDR3 has 15 residues. J was trimmed by 7 bases and V by 4 bases; bases with no gene match: 13. CDR1 and CDR2 (germline): SGHRS, YFSETQ.

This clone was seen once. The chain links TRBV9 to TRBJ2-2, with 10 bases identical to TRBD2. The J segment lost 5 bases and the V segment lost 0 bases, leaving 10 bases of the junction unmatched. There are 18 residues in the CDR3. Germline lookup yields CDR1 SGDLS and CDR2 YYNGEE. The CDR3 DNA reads TGTGCCAGCAGCGTAGGGAGCGGGGGGGGGCGTGGAACCGGGGAGCTGTTTTTT. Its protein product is CASSVGSGGGRGTGELFF.

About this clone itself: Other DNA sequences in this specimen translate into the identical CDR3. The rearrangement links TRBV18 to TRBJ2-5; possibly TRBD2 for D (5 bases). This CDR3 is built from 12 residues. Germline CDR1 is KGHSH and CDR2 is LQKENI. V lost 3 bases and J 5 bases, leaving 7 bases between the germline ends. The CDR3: CASSPSGETQYF. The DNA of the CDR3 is TGTGCCAGCTCACCGTCGGGGGAGACCCAGTACTTC.

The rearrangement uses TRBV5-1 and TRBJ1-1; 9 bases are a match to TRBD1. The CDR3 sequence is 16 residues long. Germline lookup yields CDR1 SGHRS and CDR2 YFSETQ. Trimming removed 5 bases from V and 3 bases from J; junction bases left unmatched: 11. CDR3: CASSQKTGGAYTEAFF. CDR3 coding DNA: TGCGCCAGCAGTCAGAAAACAGGGGGCGCTTACACTGAAGCTTTCTTT.

The CDR3 protein is CASSAGTANKETQYF. The DNA of the CDR3 is TGTGCCAGCAGCGCAGGGACAGCGAATAAAGAGACCCAGTACTTC. The chain is built from TRBV7-9 and TRBJ2-5, with 7 bases aligning to TRBD1. This CDR3 contains 15 residues. The germline V gene encodes CDR1 SEHNR and CDR2 FQNEAQ (reference sequence). V gave up 5 bases and J gave up 3 bases; unmatched junction bases: 9.

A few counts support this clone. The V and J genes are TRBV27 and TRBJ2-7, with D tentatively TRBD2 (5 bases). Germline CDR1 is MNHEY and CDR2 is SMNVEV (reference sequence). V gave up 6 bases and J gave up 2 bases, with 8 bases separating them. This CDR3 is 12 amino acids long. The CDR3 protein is CASRSAAYEQYF. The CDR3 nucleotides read TGTGCCAGCAGGTCAGCGGCCTACGAGCAGTACTTC.

The CDR3 sequence is CASSPRTGRMNTEAFF. CDR3 in DNA: TGTGCCAGCAGCCCCCGGACAGGGAGGATGAACACTGAAGCTTTCTTT. This chain joins TRBV7-6 and TRBJ1-1; TRBD1 agrees at 8 bases. V gave up 5 bases and J gave up 0 bases; unmatched junction bases: 8. Germline loops: CDR1 SGHVS, CDR2 FNYEAQ. CDR3 length: 16 residues.

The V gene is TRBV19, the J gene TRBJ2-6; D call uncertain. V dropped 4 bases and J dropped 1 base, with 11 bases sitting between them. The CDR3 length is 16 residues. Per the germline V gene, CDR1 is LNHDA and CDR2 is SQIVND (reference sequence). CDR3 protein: CASSTTPRSGANVLTF. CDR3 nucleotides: TGTGCCAGTAGTACAACCCCCAGATCTGGGGCCAACGTCCTGACTTTC. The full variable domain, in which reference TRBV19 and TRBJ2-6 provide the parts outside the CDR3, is DGGITQSPKYLFRKEGQNVTLSCEQNLNHDAMYWYRQDPGQGLRLIYYSQIVNDFQKGDIAEGYSVSREKKESFPLTVTSAQKNPTAFYLCASSTTPRSGANVLTFGAGSRLTVL.

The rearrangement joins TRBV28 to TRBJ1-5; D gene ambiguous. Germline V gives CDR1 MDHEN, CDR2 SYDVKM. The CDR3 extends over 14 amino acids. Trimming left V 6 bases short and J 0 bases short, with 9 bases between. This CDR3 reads CASSPPGSNQPQHF. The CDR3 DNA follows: TGTGCCAGCAGCCCCCCCGGTAGCAATCAGCCCCAGCATTTT.